The sequence of this T cell receptor beta chain was determined in a study of PD-1 blockade in classical Hodgkin lymphoma. The time point here: cycle 4 day 1 (C4D1), after less than 7 weeks of nivolumab. Each patient experienced a relapse that followed autologous stem cell transplantation, and brentuximab vedotin exposure varied. By magnetic negative selection, CD8+ T cells were isolated from the thawed PBMCs. CDR1 is MGHRA, CDR2 YSYEKL, per germline. V dropped 2 bases and J dropped 3 bases, with 8 bases sitting between them. This CDR3 contains 14 residues. Only in-frame clones appear in the TCRdb table, and some are missing; sequencing was by immunoSEQ multiplex PCR. The data contain about 15,000 clones, approximately 88% of them singletons.

Source: CD8+ T cells from blood, taken before the fourth cycle of nivolumab. The genes are TRBV4-1 and TRBJ2-1; no clear D gene. The origin of this receptor is a human donor with classical Hodgkin lymphoma. The CDR3 sequence: CASSQRDGYNEQFF. The CDR3 bases are TGCGCCAGCAGCCAACGAGACGGCTACAATGAGCAGTTCTTC.